This TCR beta chain is drawn from a study of identical twins. TCRdb fed the 5' RACE reads into MiXCR, producing one record per CDR3 protein. Of about 530,000 distinct CDR3 sequences in the sample, around 15% were seen once. This sample also appeared in a second study, on yellow fever vaccine responses in identical twins.

The sample taken for sequencing was CD4+ T cells sorted from blood. This clonotype was sampled from a woman aged 18 to 35 in good health.

CDR3 DNA sequence: TGTGCCAGCTCAGACACCGCGGGACAAGTCATGAACACTGAAGCTTTCTTT. This gives the protein CASSDTAGQVMNTEAFF. This chain joins TRBV18 and TRBJ1-1, with a possible D match to TRBD1 (6 bases). Germline V lookup: CDR1 KGHSH, CDR2 LQKENI. The CDR3 has 17 amino acids. Trimming left V 5 bases short and J 0 bases short, with 19 bases between.